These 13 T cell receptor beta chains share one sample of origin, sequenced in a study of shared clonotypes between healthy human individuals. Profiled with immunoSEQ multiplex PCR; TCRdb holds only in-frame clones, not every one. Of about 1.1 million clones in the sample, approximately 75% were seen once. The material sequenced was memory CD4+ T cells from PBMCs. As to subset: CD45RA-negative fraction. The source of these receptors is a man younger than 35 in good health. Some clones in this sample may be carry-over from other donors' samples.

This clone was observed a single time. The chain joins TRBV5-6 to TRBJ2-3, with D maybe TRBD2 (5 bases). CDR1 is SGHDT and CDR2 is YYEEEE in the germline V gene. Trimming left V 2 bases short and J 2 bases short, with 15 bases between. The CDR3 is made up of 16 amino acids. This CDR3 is CASSFQQSGYTDTQYF. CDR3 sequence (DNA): TGTGCCAGCAGCTTCCAGCAGTCGGGATACACAGATACGCAGTATTTT.

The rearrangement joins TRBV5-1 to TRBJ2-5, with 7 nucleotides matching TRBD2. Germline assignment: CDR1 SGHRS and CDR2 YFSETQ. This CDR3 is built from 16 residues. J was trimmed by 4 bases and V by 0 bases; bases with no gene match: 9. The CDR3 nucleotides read TGCGCCAGCAGCTTGGGTGGGAGGGCCCATCCAGAGACCCAGTACTTC. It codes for CASSLGGRAHPETQYF.

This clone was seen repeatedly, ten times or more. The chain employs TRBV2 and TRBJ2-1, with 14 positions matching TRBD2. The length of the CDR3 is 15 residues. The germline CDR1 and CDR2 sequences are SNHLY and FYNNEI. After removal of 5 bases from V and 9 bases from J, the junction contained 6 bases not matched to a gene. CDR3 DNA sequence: TGTGCCAGCAGTAGGACTAGCGGGAGGAAGGGTGAGCAGTTCTTC. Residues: CASSRTSGRKGEQFF.

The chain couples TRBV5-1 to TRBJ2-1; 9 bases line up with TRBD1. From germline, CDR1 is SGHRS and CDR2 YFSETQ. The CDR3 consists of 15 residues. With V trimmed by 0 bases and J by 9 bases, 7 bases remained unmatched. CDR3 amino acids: CASSLETGGPVEQFF. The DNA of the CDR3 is TGCGCCAGCAGCTTGGAGACAGGGGGTCCCGTTGAGCAGTTCTTC.

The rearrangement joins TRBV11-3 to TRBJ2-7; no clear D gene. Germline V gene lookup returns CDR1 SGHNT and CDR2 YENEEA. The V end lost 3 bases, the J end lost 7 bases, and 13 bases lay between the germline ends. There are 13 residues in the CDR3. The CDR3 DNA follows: TGTGCCAGCAGCTTCAGTATCGACGCAGAGCAGTACTTC. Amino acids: CASSFSIDAEQYF.

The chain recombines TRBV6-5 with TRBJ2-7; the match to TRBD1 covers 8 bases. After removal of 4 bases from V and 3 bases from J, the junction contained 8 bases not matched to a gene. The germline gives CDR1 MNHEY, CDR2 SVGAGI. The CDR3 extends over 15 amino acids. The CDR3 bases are TGTGCCAGCAGTTCCCCCGCCGGACAGGGCTACGAGCAGTACTTC. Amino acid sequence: CASSSPAGQGYEQYF.

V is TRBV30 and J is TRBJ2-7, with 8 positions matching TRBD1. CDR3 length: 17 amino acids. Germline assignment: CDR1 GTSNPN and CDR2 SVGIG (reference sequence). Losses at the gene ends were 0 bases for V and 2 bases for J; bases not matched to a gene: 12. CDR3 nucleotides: TGTGCCTGGAGTGTAGGGCGCGGGACAGGTATTACCTACGAGCAGTACTTC. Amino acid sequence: CAWSVGRGTGITYEQYF. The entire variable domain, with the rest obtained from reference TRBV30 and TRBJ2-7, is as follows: SQTIHQWPATLVQPVGSPLSLECTVEGTSNPNLYWYRQAAGRGLQLLFYSVGIGQISSEVPQNLSASRPQDRQFILSSKKLLLSDSGFYLCAWSVGRGTGITYEQYFGPGTRLTVT.

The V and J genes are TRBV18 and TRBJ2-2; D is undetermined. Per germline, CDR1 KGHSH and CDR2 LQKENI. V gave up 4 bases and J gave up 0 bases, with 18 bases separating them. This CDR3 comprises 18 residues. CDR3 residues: CASSRTPHSFSNTGELFF. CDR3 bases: TGTGCCAGCTCACGGACCCCGCATTCCTTCTCGAACACCGGGGAGCTGTTTTTT.

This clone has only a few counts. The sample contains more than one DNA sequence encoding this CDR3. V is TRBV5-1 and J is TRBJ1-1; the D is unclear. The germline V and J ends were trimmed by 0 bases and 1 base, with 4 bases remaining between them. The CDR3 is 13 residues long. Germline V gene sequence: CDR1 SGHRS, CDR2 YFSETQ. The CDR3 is CASSLAENTEAFF. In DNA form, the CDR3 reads TGCGCCAGCAGCTTGGCAGAGAACACTGAAGCTTTCTTT.

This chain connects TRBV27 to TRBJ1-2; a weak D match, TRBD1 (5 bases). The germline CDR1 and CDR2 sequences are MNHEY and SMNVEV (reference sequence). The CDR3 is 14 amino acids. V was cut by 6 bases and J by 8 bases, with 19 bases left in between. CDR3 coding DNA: TGTGCCAGCAGCATAACCCATGGGGCGGGAGGCTACACCTTC. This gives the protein CASSITHGAGGYTF.

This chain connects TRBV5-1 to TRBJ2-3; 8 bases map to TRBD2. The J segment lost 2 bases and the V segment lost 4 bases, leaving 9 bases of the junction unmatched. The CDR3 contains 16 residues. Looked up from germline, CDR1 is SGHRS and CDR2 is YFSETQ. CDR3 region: CASSLGLAFLTDTQYF. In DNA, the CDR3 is TGCGCCAGCAGCCTAGGACTAGCATTCCTCACAGATACGCAGTATTTT.

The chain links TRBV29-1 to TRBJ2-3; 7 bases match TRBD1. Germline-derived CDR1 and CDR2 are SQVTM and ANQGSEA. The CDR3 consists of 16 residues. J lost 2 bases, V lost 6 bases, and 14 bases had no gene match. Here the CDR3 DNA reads TGCAGCGTAGCCGGGACAGATTTTATTACCACAGATACGCAGTATTTT. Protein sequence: CSVAGTDFITTDTQYF.

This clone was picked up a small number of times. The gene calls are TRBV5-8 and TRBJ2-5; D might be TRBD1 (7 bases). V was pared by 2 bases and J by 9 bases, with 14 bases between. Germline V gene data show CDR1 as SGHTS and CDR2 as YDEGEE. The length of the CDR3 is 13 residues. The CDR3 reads CASSLTGEAAQYF. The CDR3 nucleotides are TGTGCCAGCAGCTTAACAGGGGAGGCGGCCCAGTACTTC.